Sequencing of this T cell receptor beta chain was carried out in a study of OX40 agonist ivuxolimab in advanced cancers. Assay: immunoSEQ multiplex PCR; the TCRdb copy retains only in-frame clones and omits some. The table shows 50,000 to 60,000 clones, with about nine tenths occurring only once. Worth noting for this clone: Its antigen is as yet unknown.

Findings of the study overall: The study did not work out the antigen specificity of the expanded peripheral T cells.

Germline CDR1 and CDR2: MDHEN and SYDVKM. Trimming pared 7 bases from V and 3 bases from J, leaving 13 bases between. This CDR3 has 13 amino acids. Collection of blood occurred at baseline, at cycle 4 day 1, and at cycle 7 day 1. The sequence came from an adult with an advanced solid tumor such as melanoma, head and neck, liver or kidney cancer. The gene calls are TRBV28 and TRBJ2-7; D uncertain. Source: CD4+ or CD8+ T cells sorted from blood, taken in a trial of the OX40 agonist ivuxolimab. CDR3 amino acids: CASTLNVGYEQYF. CDR3 coding DNA: TGTGCCAGCACTCTTAATGTTGGCTACGAGCAGTACTTC.